This entry lists 6 T cell receptor beta chains sequenced from one sample in a study of cytomegalovirus exposure and HLA in healthy donors. It was with 60 Vbeta and 13 Jbeta primers that the PCR ran. Clones were read by immunoSEQ multiplex PCR, and TCRdb kept only the in-frame ones, dropping some. The repertoire holds roughly 190,000 clones, with 81% as singletons. The sample was PBMCs. The receptor set was obtained from a man between 18 and 35 years old in good health and CMV-seronegative.

Comments on this clone: This CDR3 is also generated by other DNA sequences in the sample. This chain joins TRBV29-1 and TRBJ1-1, with 7 bases aligning to TRBD1. This CDR3 contains 13 residues. CDR1 is SQVTM and CDR2 is ANQGSEA in the germline V gene. The J segment lost 4 bases and the V segment lost 0 bases, leaving 2 bases of the junction unmatched. CDR3 residues: CSVEEGGGTEAFF. The CDR3 nucleotides are TGCAGCGTTGAAGAAGGGGGCGGCACTGAAGCTTTCTTT. Drawing the rest from reference TRBV29-1 and TRBJ1-1, the complete variable domain is SAVISQKPSRDICQRGTSLTIQCQVDSQVTMMFWYRQQPGQSLTLIATANQGSEATYESGFVIDKFPISRPNLTFSTLTVSNMSPEDSSIYLCSVEEGGGTEAFFGQGTRLTVV.

The rearrangement joins TRBV7-9 to TRBJ1-5; maybe TRBD1 (6 bases). Per the germline V gene, CDR1 is SEHNR and CDR2 is FQNEAQ (reference sequence). The CDR3 loop spans 14 amino acids. Trimming pared 5 bases from V and 8 bases from J, leaving 16 bases between. CDR3 in amino acids: CASSHSGVKEPQHF. The CDR3, as DNA: TGTGCCAGCAGCCATTCAGGGGTTAAGGAGCCCCAGCATTTT.

The rearrangement uses TRBV4-3 and TRBJ2-3; 12 bases align to TRBD2. The ends lost 1 base at V and 2 bases at J; junction bases unmatched: 7. Germline CDR1 LGHNA, CDR2 YSLEER. CDR3 length: 18 residues. As DNA, the CDR3 is TGCGCCAGCAGCCAAGCCCGACTAGCGGGGGCCGTCACAGATACGCAGTATTTT. Its translation is CASSQARLAGAVTDTQYF.

The chain links TRBV13 to TRBJ2-3; weak D call: TRBD1 (6 bases). CDR3 length: 16 residues. Germline CDR1 is PRHDT and CDR2 is FYEKMQ (reference sequence). With 5 bases removed from V and 2 bases from J, the gap between germline ends came to 17 bases. The CDR3 reads CASSINRVGYTDTQYF. The CDR3 DNA reads TGTGCCAGCAGCATCAACAGGGTCGGATACACAGATACGCAGTATTTT. Supplemented by reference TRBV13 and TRBJ2-3, the full variable domain reads AAGVIQSPRHLIKEKRETATLKCYPIPRHDTVYWYQQGPGQDPQFLISFYEKMQSDKGSIPDRFSAQQFSDYHSELNMSSLELGDSALYFCASSINRVGYTDTQYFGPGTRLTVL.

The V and J genes are TRBV14 and TRBJ2-1; D uncertain. V lost 1 base and J 2 bases, leaving 9 bases between the germline ends. CDR1 is SGHDN and CDR2 is FVKESK in the germline V gene. The CDR3 is 15 amino acids. CDR3: CASSQAYSPYNEQFF. The CDR3 DNA follows: TGTGCCAGCAGCCAAGCTTACAGCCCCTACAATGAGCAGTTCTTC.

The table lists this clone with a few counts. This chain links TRBV5-1 with TRBJ2-2; 11 bases map to TRBD1. V was clipped by 3 bases and J by 2 bases; unmatched bases: 3. Germline V lookup: CDR1 SGHRS, CDR2 YFSETQ. This CDR3 has 16 residues. In nucleotides, the CDR3 is TGCGCCAGCAGCTCCGGGACAGGGGGAAACACCGGGGAGCTGTTTTTT. It translates to CASSSGTGGNTGELFF.